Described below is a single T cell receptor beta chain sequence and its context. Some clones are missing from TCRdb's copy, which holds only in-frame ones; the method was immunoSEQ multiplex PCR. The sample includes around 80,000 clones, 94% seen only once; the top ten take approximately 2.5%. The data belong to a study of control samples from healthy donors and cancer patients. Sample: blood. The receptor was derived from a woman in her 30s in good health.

The CDR3 DNA follows: TGCGCCAGCAGCTTGACTACCTACAATGAGCAGTTCTTC. Its translation: CASSLTTYNEQFF. This chain connects TRBV5-1 to TRBJ2-1; D remains unclear. Germline loops: CDR1 SGHRS, CDR2 YFSETQ. The V end lost 1 base, the J end lost 2 bases, and 4 bases lay between the germline ends. The CDR3 extends over 13 amino acids.